This T cell receptor (beta chain) appears in the sequencing data of a study of blood T cell repertoires in COVID-19. Study information: The United States, Italy and Spain supplied acute and convalescent COVID-19 samples. Sample material is recorded as cDNA or gDNA derived from T cells, B-cell-depleted T cells, or PBMCs.

Per the germline V gene, CDR1 is LGHNA and CDR2 is YNFKEQ. This CDR3 region has 14 residues. The ends were cut back, 4 bases at V and 0 bases at J, with 9 bases in the middle. In the source study's methods: Estimates of nucleated cell counts were drawn from the amplification of reference gene primers. Measured with immunoSEQ multiplex PCR; TCRdb has only the in-frame clones, and not every one. V and J calls and clone size are as listed in that table; D and trimming were resolved from the DNA. The data contain 50,000 to 60,000 clones, roughly 85% of them singletons. The sample was peripheral blood. The clonotype originates from a human donor in a cohort sampled during active or convalescent COVID-19. This chain connects TRBV4-2 to TRBJ1-1; maybe TRBD1 (5 bases). This chain's CDR3 is CASSPDRLNTEAFF. The CDR3, as DNA: TGTGCCAGCAGCCCTGACAGATTGAACACTGAAGCTTTCTTT.